This TCR beta chain was found in a study of blood T cell repertoires in COVID-19 (dated by TCRdb to about 2020). Study-level background: Samples covering the acute and convalescent phases of COVID-19 were provided by collaborators in the United States, Italy and Spain. The prospective study material was composed of cDNA or gDNA derived from T cells, B-cell-depleted T cells, or PBMCs. Deeply sampled blood TCRbeta repertoires from subjects exposed to, actively infected with, or recovered from COVID-19 were included in the dataset. The repertoires were released in a freely available public database intended as a resource for research on the immune response to SARS-CoV-2. Samples came from the ongoing ImmuneRACE study (first 160 participants) plus 1,254 subjects from 6 global collaborators. A de-identified subject ID, COVID-19 status, age in years and sex were almost always included in the sample metadata. HLA class I and class II types, where available, came from metadata supplied by the sample provider rather than from assay-based typing. Study-wide findings and limitations: How much clinical and demographic metadata was included differed by source and by participant, and the metadata was provided uncurated.

Participants in the prospective study were aged roughly 18 to 90 years, lived in 24 United States geographic areas, and enrolled through a virtual design. In the prospective study, participants were assigned to cohorts based on the clinical history participants reported in a screening survey and a study questionnaire. In the prospective study, mobile phlebotomists collected whole blood, serum and a nasopharyngeal or oropharyngeal swab from each participant. Additional blood draws and questionnaires over an approximately 2-month period could optionally be provided by prospective study participants. Prospective study blood samples were shipped either frozen or at room temperature before DNA extraction. Notes on this clone: It lacks a known antigen. No clone much larger than this one lies a single base away; base qualities are absent.

CDR1 SGDLS and CDR2 YYNGEE are derived from the germline V gene. The junction carries 15 bases between V and J, which are trimmed by 1 base and 5 bases respectively. The CDR3 covers 15 residues, taking in both the cysteine and the phenylalanine. Solely the CDR3 DNA is kept, with 45 bases framed from the first base. The immunoSEQ Assay, a bias-controlled multiplex PCR, was used to amplify TCRbeta CDR3 regions from genomic DNA. Processing in the source paper ran as follows. Nucleated cell counts per sample were estimated from amplification of reference gene primers within the assay. To quantify the absolute abundance of each unique TCRbeta CDR3 rearrangement, sequence reads were collapsed and filtered. For each sample, productive Simpson clonality was calculated as the square root of Simpson's diversity index over productive rearrangements. Drawn from immuneACCESS, this table holds only the in-frame rearrangements with V and J called that TCRdb kept. Clones are partly lost; checked studies trace under half to an unresolved V gene and leave the rest unexplained. Clone size and V and J calls were adopted from that table, with D and trimming inferred from the DNA. The sample data list roughly 190,000 clones, and under 80% of these were observed just once. The ten largest clones capture about 17% of the sample.

Recombination connected TRBV9 to TRBJ1-2; the D gene is possibly TRBD1, with 5 bases matching. Material: PBMCs or T cells enriched from blood (not recorded which). This TCR derives from a woman aged 45 to 65 with acute COVID-19. The CDR3 protein: CASSVSPKTVYGYTF. In nucleotide form, the sequence is TGTGCCAGCAGCGTATCCCCCAAGACAGTTTATGGCTACACCTTC.